This T cell receptor (beta chain) stems from a study of cytomegalovirus exposure and HLA in healthy donors. Findings and caveats of the study: In a later analysis, DRB1 alleles had the most associated TCRs; HLA-C alleles the fewest. HLA allele associations emerged for under 20,000 TCR beta sequences in a later analysis, at 0.05 false discovery rate. Sequencing likely generated an artifact that appeared as a cluster of highly shared sequence variants.

Remarks on this clone: The antigen remains unidentified.

Amplification used 60 Vbeta primers and 13 Jbeta primers. Some clones are missing from TCRdb's copy, which holds only in-frame ones; the method was immunoSEQ multiplex PCR. Of about 140,000 clones detected, about 75% appear once; the ten largest clones hold 3% to 3.5%. Healthy bone marrow donors made up the donor group. The CDR3 is 15 amino acids. V dropped 4 bases and J dropped 1 base, with 11 bases sitting between them. The V gene's germline CDR1 is SGDLS and CDR2 YYNGEE. Input material: PBMCs. The receptor comes from a man aged 40-50 years in good health and CMV-seronegative. The chain has TRBV9 and TRBJ2-2; D is possibly TRBD1 (6 bases). The CDR3 DNA follows: TGTGCCAGCAGCCCCAGGGGCGGGAACACCGGGGAGCTGTTTTTT. Protein sequence: CASSPRGGNTGELFF. Full variable domain (rest looked up from reference TRBV9 and TRBJ2-2): DSGVTQTPKHLITATGQRVTLRCSPRSGDLSVYWYQQSLDQGLQFLIQYYNGEERAKGNILERFSAQQFPDLHSELNLSSLELGDSALYFCASSPRGGNTGELFFGEGSRLTVL.